Given below is one T cell receptor (beta chain) in context. Its antigen is not known. The data stem from a study of T cell responses to AZD1222 COVID-19 vaccine. Points from the study as a whole: Two AZD1222 administrations were followed by greater Spike-specific TCR breadth and depth. Clonal diversity may have been underestimated in mostly white British donors. The repertoires were collected only after the peak T cell response.

Produced via immunoSEQ multiplex PCR; TCRdb's table is partial and in-frame only. The sample includes some 120,000 clones, about nine tenths of them seen just once. Trimming left V 3 bases short and J 8 bases short, with 15 bases between. Germline V gene data show CDR1 as SGDLS and CDR2 as YYNGEE. CDR3 length: 14 amino acids. Sequencing used peripheral blood, obtained on day 0 of AZD1222 vaccination. V gene TRBV9 combines with J gene TRBJ2-1; D is undetermined. This TCR was recovered from an adult in good health. CDR3 sequence (DNA): TGTGCCAGCAGCGGATCCTTGGCTAGGCATGAGCAGTTCTTC. This gives the protein CASSGSLARHEQFF.